This T cell receptor (beta chain) was profiled in a study of Ad26.COV2.S vaccination and SARS-CoV-2 variants. The overall study: The authors gave Ad26.COV2.S intramuscularly, either once or twice 56 days apart. Study-wide findings and caveats: Recipients of either vaccine or placebo displayed similar breadth of non-spike TCRs.

On this clone itself: What it binds is not known.

Documented treatment: some 20 received Ad26.COV2.S at low or high dose, single or two shots; 5 received placebo; per-sample allocation not given. Following the first vaccine or placebo injection, samples were taken on day 63. Germline V gene data show CDR1 as SGHRS and CDR2 as YFSETQ. V was clipped by 1 base and J by 6 bases, with 11 bases between them. CDR3 length: 14 amino acids. Profiled with immunoSEQ multiplex PCR; TCRdb holds only in-frame clones, not every one. This sample has about 460,000 clones, with roughly nine tenths found just once. This clonotype originated in a person between 18 and 59 years old who received the Ad26.COV2.S COVID-19 vaccine or a placebo. This specimen was peripheral blood, taken in a trial of Ad26.COV2.S vaccine versus placebo. The chain joins TRBV5-1 to TRBJ2-1; D is possibly TRBD2 (6 bases). CDR3 in amino acids: CASSLTLATNEQFF. The CDR3 DNA sequence: TGCGCCAGCAGCTTGACCCTAGCGACCAATGAGCAGTTCTTC.